The clone carrying this TCR beta chain appeared a single time. Its antigen remains unknown. This entry comes from a study of OX40 agonist ivuxolimab in advanced cancers. Study-wide context: Ivuxolimab doses were 0.01, 0.1, 0.3, 1.5, 3 or 10 mg/kg every 2 weeks. Dose-escalation patients suffered from hepatocellular carcinoma, melanoma, renal cell or head and neck cancer. Notes on the study in general: At doses 0.1 to 3.0 mg/kg, CD4+ and CD8+ clones expanded. Among T cells, CD8+ cells averaged more expanded clones than CD4+ cells.

Trimming pared 1 base from V and 3 bases from J, leaving 16 bases between. The CDR3 runs 16 residues. Germline V gene sequence: CDR1 SGHTA, CDR2 FQGNSA. The data were produced by immunoSEQ multiplex PCR, yet TCRdb's version contains in-frame clones alone and is incomplete. The table shows 65,000 to 90,000 clones, with around 90% occurring only once. This chain uses TRBV7-2 with TRBJ2-7; perhaps TRBD1 as D (6 bases). This specimen was CD4+ or CD8+ T cells sorted from blood, taken in a trial of the OX40 agonist ivuxolimab. The receptor was derived from an adult with an advanced solid tumor such as melanoma, head and neck, liver or kidney cancer. CDR3 nucleotide sequence: TGTGCCAGCAGCTTAGACTTTTTGGCAGGGGACTACGAGCAGTACTTC. Protein product: CASSLDFLAGDYEQYF.